This entry lists 11 T cell receptor beta chains sequenced from one sample in a study of blood T cell repertoires in COVID-19. The table came from immunoSEQ multiplex PCR; TCRdb's copy has only in-frame clones and leaves some out. Here the sample spans 200,000 to 300,000 clones, 80% to 90% being singletons. Source material: peripheral blood. The source of these receptors is a woman aged 80 or older with COVID-19, enrolled during active disease.

V and J are TRBV6-5 and TRBJ2-7; possibly TRBD2 for D (5 bases). In germline, CDR1 is MNHEY, CDR2 SVGAGI. The CDR3 totals 14 residues. V lost 6 bases and J 5 bases, leaving 17 bases between the germline ends. The CDR3 DNA reads as TGTGCCAGCAGGATGGACTCCAGCTACCACGAGCAGTACTTC. Protein sequence: CASRMDSSYHEQYF.

The rearrangement links TRBV7-2 to TRBJ1-3; 9 bases fit TRBD1. Trimming cost V 5 bases and J 5 bases; bases outside gene matches: 16. The germline V gene has CDR1 SGHTA and CDR2 FQGNSA. CDR3 length equals 18 residues. CDR3 loop: CASSLLSRGQGRRNTIYF. CDR3 DNA: TGTGCCAGCAGCCTACTAAGCCGGGGACAGGGACGAAGAAACACCATATATTTT.

The chain is built from TRBV10-3 and TRBJ2-3, with 7 bases identical to TRBD2. Germline values: CDR1 ENHRY, CDR2 SYGVKD. Trimming took 7 bases from V and 4 from J; bases not matched to a gene: 5. CDR3 length equals 13 residues. The CDR3: CAITAGAPDTQYF. CDR3 DNA sequence: TGTGCCATCACGGCGGGAGCACCAGATACGCAGTATTTT.

This clone came up a few times. This chain joins TRBV19 and TRBJ1-6; tentative D call: TRBD1 (5 bases). The V end was cut by 3 bases, the J end by 7 bases, with 13 bases between. Germline V gene lookup returns CDR1 LNHDA and CDR2 SQIVND (reference sequence). This CDR3 is built from 15 residues. CDR3 DNA: TGTGCCAGTAGTATCGCGGGGTCAGGGAATTCACCCCTCCACTTT. Its translation: CASSIAGSGNSPLHF.

This chain links TRBV6-5 with TRBJ1-3; 8 bases line up with TRBD1. The CDR3 extends over 13 amino acids. Germline trimming cut 6 bases from V and 5 bases from J; bases unmatched to any gene: 3. Germline-derived CDR1 and CDR2 are MNHEY and SVGAGI. The DNA of the CDR3 is TGTGCCAGCAGACCCAGGGGGCGAAACACCATATATTTT. As protein: CASRPRGRNTIYF.

A single count supports this clone. V usage is TRBV3-1 (or the pseudogene TRBV3-2) and J usage is TRBJ1-1; D may be TRBD1 (6 bases). Between the trimmed V and J ends, which lost 4 bases and 0 bases, there was a span of 12 bases. CDR3 length equals 15 residues. Germline V gene data show CDR1 as LGHDT and CDR2 as YNNKEL (reference sequence). DNA for the CDR3: TGTGCCAGCAGCCGCTCCACAGGGTTGAACACTGAAGCTTTCTTT. Its protein product is CASSRSTGLNTEAFF.

CDR3 in amino acids: CASSQNRGTDTQYF. The CDR3 DNA reads as TGTGCCAGCAGCCAAAACCGCGGCACAGATACGCAGTATTTT. The chain employs TRBV16 and TRBJ2-3; D gene uncertain. This CDR3 has 14 amino acids. The germline gives CDR1 KGHSY, CDR2 FQNENV. Trimming took 2 bases from V and 1 from J, leaving 7 bases between them.

V is TRBV28 and J is TRBJ1-5; TRBD1 agrees at 10 bases. This CDR3 has 15 residues. Trimming at V came to 3 bases and at J to 9 bases, leaving 8 bases not matched to a gene. The V gene's germline CDR1 is MDHEN and CDR2 SYDVKM. CDR3 residues: CASSFSDRGARPQHF. CDR3 bases: TGTGCCAGCAGTTTCTCGGACAGGGGGGCCAGGCCCCAGCATTTT.

V is TRBV5-6 and J is TRBJ1-2, with 12 bases that match TRBD1. Losses at the gene ends were 4 bases for V and 4 bases for J; bases not matched to a gene: 11. The length of the CDR3 is 17 residues. CDR1 is SGHDT and CDR2 is YYEEEE in the germline V gene. The CDR3 region has the DNA TGTGCCAGCAGCCCCCGGGACAGGGGGCGCAGAGGCTATGGCTACACCTTC. This gives the protein CASSPRDRGRRGYGYTF.

The V and J genes are TRBV19 and TRBJ2-2, with 9 bases identical to TRBD2. The V and J ends lost 3 bases and 5 bases, in that order; junction bases with no gene match: 4. Per the germline V gene, CDR1 is LNHDA and CDR2 is SQIVND (reference sequence). The CDR3 sequence is 15 residues long. CDR3 in DNA: TGTGCCAGTAGTATGGGACTAGCTTGGACCGGGGAGCTGTTTTTT. Protein: CASSMGLAWTGELFF.

The V call is TRBV7-8, the J call TRBJ2-2; no reliable D call. The CDR3 has 13 residues. V lost 5 bases and J 4 bases, leaving 8 bases between the germline ends. Germline CDR1 is SGHVS and CDR2 is FQNEAQ. This CDR3 is CASSGWPTGELFF. The CDR3, as DNA: TGTGCCAGCAGCGGTTGGCCCACCGGGGAGCTGTTTTTT.